The entry that follows covers one TCR beta chain sequence. Enrollment of patients from Seattle took place during active infection, with longitudinal follow-up. In the original workflow: Researchers report that nucleated cell counts were estimated from reference gene primer amplification. This table comes from immunoSEQ multiplex PCR, and its TCRdb copy is limited to in-frame clones, with some not included. V, J and clone size were drawn from that table, and D and trimming were deduced from the DNA. This sample has 150,000 to 180,000 clones, with roughly 83% found just once. The data were obtained in a study of blood T cell repertoires in COVID-19. Looking at the study overall: Acute-phase and convalescent COVID-19 samples originated in the United States, Italy and Spain. From T cells, B-cell-depleted T cells, or PBMCs came the material, which was cDNA or gDNA.

From germline, CDR1 is MNHEY and CDR2 SMNVEV (reference sequence). Trimming removed 5 bases from V and 2 bases from J, with 12 bases in between. The length of the CDR3 is 14 residues. The specimen was peripheral blood. The chain joins TRBV27 to TRBJ2-5; the D is unclear. This clonotype originated in a woman aged 60-75 years with COVID-19, enrolled during active disease. The CDR3 sequence is CASSPRQFQETQYF. As DNA, the CDR3 is TGTGCCAGCAGTCCTCGACAATTTCAAGAGACCCAGTACTTC.